This TCR beta chain originates from a study of shared clonotypes between healthy human individuals. Study-wide points: Read depth was anticipated to influence clonotype sharing among donors. Rarefaction revealed incomplete sorted-subset sequencing despite large depth. Sampling was confined to blood; repertoires within tissues likely differ.

None of the donors, who were healthy HIV-negative adults, had recently had acute infections or vaccinations. Worth noting for this clone: Its target is unknown. This same CDR3 is encoded by further DNA sequences in the sample.

Some clones are missing from TCRdb's copy, which holds only in-frame ones; the method was immunoSEQ multiplex PCR. Among about 2 million clones, around 95% were seen once, and the ten largest hold roughly 0.13%. Per the germline V gene, CDR1 is SGHRS and CDR2 is YFSETQ. The CDR3 length is 15 residues. V was shortened by 2 bases and J by 0 bases, with 9 bases between the two germline ends. The TCR sequence derives from a man younger than 30 in good health. The V gene is TRBV5-1, the J gene TRBJ2-1; tentatively, D is TRBD2 (5 bases). The sequenced material came from naive CD4+ T cells sorted from blood. Subset denoted: CD45RA+ positively selected. The DNA of the CDR3 is TGCGCCAGCAGCTTAGCGGAGAGCTCCTACAATGAGCAGTTCTTC. This gives the protein CASSLAESSYNEQFF.